The 11 T cell receptor beta chains listed next were all sequenced from one sample in a study of blood T cell repertoires in COVID-19. Assay: immunoSEQ multiplex PCR; the TCRdb copy retains only in-frame clones and omits some. Among 97,000 or so clones listed, 75% to 90% were seen once. The sequenced sample was peripheral blood. Source of these receptors: a human donor in a cohort sampled during active COVID-19.

The rearrangement links TRBV29-1 to TRBJ2-7; perhaps TRBD2 as D (7 bases). Looked up from germline, CDR1 is SQVTM and CDR2 is ANQGSEA. V was trimmed by 5 bases and J by 6 bases, leaving 23 bases between them. This CDR3 is built from 15 residues. CDR3 protein: CSVPGEGGPGTEQYF. As DNA, the CDR3 is TGCAGCGTTCCTGGGGAGGGGGGCCCCGGTACCGAGCAGTACTTC.

The chain combines TRBV6-6 with TRBJ1-2; D is undetermined. V was trimmed by 10 bases and J by 5 bases, leaving 17 bases between them. CDR1 and CDR2 (germline): MNHNY, SVGAGI (reference sequence). This CDR3 is built from 13 residues. CDR3 protein: CAISPQEDYGYTF. In DNA form, the CDR3 reads TGTGCCATCTCCCCCCAGGAGGATTATGGCTACACCTTC.

This clone was observed a single time. V and J are TRBV7-2 and TRBJ2-1, with 11 bases identical to TRBD2. Germline V gene sequence: CDR1 SGHTA, CDR2 FQGNSA. This CDR3 spans 15 amino acids. V dropped 5 bases and J dropped 4; count of bases not matched to a gene: 4. The CDR3 sequence is CASSAGLAVYNEQFF. In DNA, the CDR3 is TGTGCCAGCAGCGCGGGACTAGCGGTTTACAATGAGCAGTTCTTC.

In this sample, this clone turned up a few times. The rearrangement uses TRBV4-1 and TRBJ1-4; TRBD1 might be the D (5 bases). V lost 3 bases, J lost 7 bases, and 9 bases lay in between. This CDR3 is 13 amino acids long. Germline V gene data show CDR1 as MGHRA and CDR2 as YSYEKL. The CDR3 spells CASSQTRAEKLFF. The DNA for the CDR3 is TGCGCCAGCAGCCAGACCAGGGCTGAAAAACTGTTTTTT.

The chain uses TRBV29-1 and TRBJ2-5; D is uncertain. Germline V gene lookup returns CDR1 SQVTM and CDR2 ANQGSEA. Deletions cut 1 base from V and 1 base from J, with 7 bases between. The CDR3 sequence is 13 residues long. The CDR3 region is CSVEGRVQETQYF. As DNA, the CDR3 is TGCAGCGTTGAAGGACGGGTCCAAGAGACCCAGTACTTC.

CDR3 DNA sequence: TGTGCCTGGAGTCCCCCCCCAGGGGTCACTGAAGCTTTCTTT. This translates into CAWSPPPGVTEAFF. This sequence joins TRBV30 and TRBJ1-1; tentatively, D is TRBD1 (6 bases). The CDR3 consists of 14 residues. V was clipped by 2 bases and J by 4 bases, with 14 bases between them. Germline-derived CDR1 and CDR2 are GTSNPN and SVGIG (reference sequence).

V is TRBV7-8 and J is TRBJ1-5, with D perhaps TRBD1 (6 bases). Deletions cut 5 bases from V and 7 bases from J, with 15 bases between. Per germline, CDR1 SGHVS and CDR2 FQNEAQ. The CDR3 consists of 14 residues. This CDR3 reads CASSTRTEGQPQHF. DNA of the CDR3: TGTGCCAGCAGCACCCGGACAGAGGGGCAGCCCCAGCATTTT.

V and J are TRBV2 and TRBJ2-1; 11 bases agree with TRBD2. CDR3 length equals 12 residues. Germline V gene lookup returns CDR1 SNHLY and CDR2 FYNNEI. Written as DNA, the CDR3 is TGTGGACTAGCGGGGCGGAGGGATGAGCAGTTCTTC. This encodes CGLAGRRDEQFF.

This chain links TRBV11-3 with TRBJ1-4; no reliable D call. This CDR3 region has 13 residues. Between the trimmed V and J ends, which lost 1 base and 7 bases, there was a span of 7 bases. Germline CDR1 reads SGHNT; CDR2 reads YENEEA. The CDR3 DNA sequence: TGTGCCAGCAGCTTAGGTGGGAGTGAAAAACTGTTTTTT. This translates into CASSLGGSEKLFF. The full variable domain, rest sourced from reference TRBV11-3 and TRBJ1-4, is EAGVVQSPRYKIIEKKQPVAFWCNPISGHNTLYWYLQNLGQGPELLIRYENEEAVDDSQLPKDRFSAERLKGVDSTLKIQPAELGDSAVYLCASSLGGSEKLFFGSGTQLSVL.

CDR3 loop: CASSQDIRGDYGYTF. The CDR3, as DNA: TGCGCCAGCAGCCAGGATATCAGGGGGGACTATGGCTACACCTTC. This chain uses TRBV4-1 with TRBJ1-2; 7 nucleotides agree with TRBD1. CDR1 and CDR2 (germline): MGHRA, YSYEKL. This CDR3 is 15 amino acids long. Trimming took 3 bases from V and 3 from J; bases not matched to a gene: 7.

The chain recombines TRBV6-5 with TRBJ1-2, with D unresolved. This CDR3 has 13 amino acids. V was trimmed by 6 bases and J by 2 bases, leaving 10 bases between them. Germline V CDR1 and CDR2: MNHEY, SVGAGI. CDR3 nucleotides: TGTGCCAGCAGCCCCACCGAGAACTATGGCTACACCTTC. Protein product: CASSPTENYGYTF.